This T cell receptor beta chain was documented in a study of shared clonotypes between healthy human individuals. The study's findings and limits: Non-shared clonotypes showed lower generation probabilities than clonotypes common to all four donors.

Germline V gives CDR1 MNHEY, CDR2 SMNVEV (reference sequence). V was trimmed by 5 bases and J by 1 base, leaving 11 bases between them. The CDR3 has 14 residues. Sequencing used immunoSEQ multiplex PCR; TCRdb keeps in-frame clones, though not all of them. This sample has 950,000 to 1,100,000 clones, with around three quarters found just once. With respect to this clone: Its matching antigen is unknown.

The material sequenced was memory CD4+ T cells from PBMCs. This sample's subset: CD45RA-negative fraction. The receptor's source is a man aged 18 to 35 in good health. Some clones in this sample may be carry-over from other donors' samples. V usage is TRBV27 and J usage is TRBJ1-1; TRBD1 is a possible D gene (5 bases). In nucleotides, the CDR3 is TGTGCCAGCAGTGCGGGACGGGAGAACACTGAAGCTTTCTTT. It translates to CASSAGRENTEAFF.